A selection of T cell receptor beta chains follows, all from one sample in a study of T cells after yellow fever vaccination. TCRdb re-called the 5' RACE reads with MiXCR, one entry per CDR3 protein. The data show 250,000 to 300,000 distinct CDR3 sequences, about 5.2% seen once. Sequencing used CD4+ T cells sorted from PBMCs, obtained on the day of the yellow fever booster vaccination. Receptors originate from a man between 18 and 35 years old who received the YFV17D yellow fever vaccine. Both conserved end residues are part of each CDR3. Each record gives: CDR3 DNA, CDR3 protein, clone size, V gene, D gene, J gene. A D gene is named only where the DNA matches it firmly. A row's size may be missing; if present it is once, few, many or a size class.

TGTGCCAGCAGCCCCAGACGGACATTACTCTATGGCTACACCTTC	CASSPRRTLLYGYTF	.	TRBV7-2	.	TRBJ1-2
TGCAGTGCTAGAGACCCCCAAGAGACCCAGTACTTC	CSARDPQETQYF	many	TRBV20-1	.	TRBJ2-5
TGCAGTGCTAGAGATTGGACAAAGAACACCGGGGAGCTGTTTTTT	CSARDWTKNTGELFF	few	TRBV20-1	.	TRBJ2-2
TGTGCCAGCAGCCGGACAAGCCCGAGCTCCTACAATGAGCAGTTCTTC	CASSRTSPSSYNEQFF	.	TRBV12-3/TRBV12-4	.	TRBJ2-1
TGTGCCAGCAGCTTAGAACAGGGGACTGAAGCTTTCTTT	CASSLEQGTEAFF	few	TRBV7-9	TRBD1	TRBJ1-1
TGTGCCAGCAGCCCAAGGGGTCGCGGGGGGGCCCGGGAGACCCAGTACTTC	CASSPRGRGGARETQYF	.	TRBV9	TRBD2	TRBJ2-5
TGTGCCACACGGGGGTCTAGCACAGATACGCAGTATTTT	CATRGSSTDTQYF	few	TRBV6-6	.	TRBJ2-3
TGTGCCAGCTCACAAGGGCTCACTGAAGCTTTCTTT	CASSQGLTEAFF	few	TRBV18	.	TRBJ1-1
TGTGCCTGGAGTATGTCAGGGGCGAGGGGGACCCAGTACTTC	CAWSMSGARGTQYF	many	TRBV30	.	TRBJ2-5
TGTGCCAGCAGCCATGACAGGGGGCGTGTGGATTCACCCCTCCACTTT	CASSHDRGRVDSPLHF	few	TRBV4-2	TRBD1	TRBJ1-6
TGTGCCAGCACCGTTGGGGGTTATGGCTACACCTTC	CASTVGGYGYTF	.	TRBV28	.	TRBJ1-2
TGTGCCAGCAGTTACTCGAGACAGCAGAACACTGAAGCTTTCTTT	CASSYSRQQNTEAFF	few	TRBV6-5	.	TRBJ1-1
TGCGCCAGCAGCTTGGACCCGGCCACAGATACGCAGTATTTT	CASSLDPATDTQYF	few	TRBV5-1	.	TRBJ2-3
TGCAGTGCTACCAGGGGACCGAATCAGCCCCAGCATTTT	CSATRGPNQPQHF	few	TRBV20-1	.	TRBJ1-5
TGTGCCAGCAGTTACTTCAGAGAAGCGGGGGTGACAGATACGCAGTATTTT	CASSYFREAGVTDTQYF	.	TRBV6-2/TRBV6-3	TRBD2	TRBJ2-3
TGTGCCAGCAGCCCACAGGGGACAGGTGGCTACACCTTC	CASSPQGTGGYTF	.	TRBV2	TRBD1	TRBJ1-2
TGTGCCAGCAGTCATAGGGTCACCGGCACAGATACGCAGTATTTT	CASSHRVTGTDTQYF	few	TRBV12-3/TRBV12-4	.	TRBJ2-3
TGCGCCAGCAGCCAAGAGAAGGGGGGACATGAAGCTTTCTTT	CASSQEKGGHEAFF	few	TRBV4-3	.	TRBJ1-1
TGCAGTGCAACTGGGACTCGGCCTATTGCTTTCTTT	CSATGTRPIAFF	many	TRBV20-1	.	TRBJ1-1
TGCGCCAGCAGCCAAGATACGGGGGGTGGGCAGTTCTTC	CASSQDTGGGQFF	few	TRBV4-3	TRBD2	TRBJ2-1
TGCGCCAGCAGCTTAGATGGAACGGGTCAACCCCTCCACTTT	CASSLDGTGQPLHF	few	TRBV5-1	.	TRBJ1-6
TGTGCCAGCAGTCTGTATCTGGTGGGAGAGACCCAGTACTTC	CASSLYLVGETQYF	few	TRBV6-2/TRBV6-3	.	TRBJ2-5
TGTGCCATCGGGGCACAAAGCGAATATGGCTACACCTTC	CAIGAQSEYGYTF	few	TRBV10-3	.	TRBJ1-2
TGTGCCAGCAGCGGACAGGCAACTATGAACCGAAATCAGCCCCAGCATTTT	CASSGQATMNRNQPQHF	many	TRBV21-1	.	TRBJ1-5
TGCGCCAGCAGCTTGGATGGGGATCAAGAGACCCAGTACTTC	CASSLDGDQETQYF	few	TRBV5-1	.	TRBJ2-5
TGCAGTTTACAACGCTCGAGCTCTGGAAACACCATATATTTT	CSLQRSSSGNTIYF	many	TRBV20-1	.	TRBJ1-3
TGTGCCAGCAAAGACAGCACGGACACTGAAGCTTTCTTT	CASKDSTDTEAFF	many	TRBV9	.	TRBJ1-1
TGTGCCAGCAGCCATAACATGAAGGGGGGGCCGGGTCAGCCCCAGCATTTT	CASSHNMKGGPGQPQHF	many	TRBV4-2	.	TRBJ1-5
TGTGCCAGCAGCTTAGTGGACGGGAGTGGGACCGGGGAGCTGTTTTTT	CASSLVDGSGTGELFF	few	TRBV7-2	.	TRBJ2-2
TGTGCCAGCAGCTTGGCCCAACGGGATGAGACCCAGTACTTC	CASSLAQRDETQYF	many	TRBV5-4	.	TRBJ2-5
TGTGCCAGCTCACCTTATGACAACTCTGGAAACACCATATATTTT	CASSPYDNSGNTIYF	few	TRBV18	.	TRBJ1-3
TGTGCCAGCAGGGCTAGCGGGGGGCGTAGAGAGACCCAGTACTTC	CASRASGGRRETQYF	few	TRBV12-3/TRBV12-4	TRBD2	TRBJ2-5
TGTGCCAGCAGCTTAGAGGCGGGGGGTTATGAGACCCAGTACTTC	CASSLEAGGYETQYF	few	TRBV7-3	TRBD2	TRBJ2-5
TGCAGTGCTAGAGTAACCCGGATGAACACTGAAGCTTTCTTT	CSARVTRMNTEAFF	.	TRBV20-1	.	TRBJ1-1
TGTGCCAGCAGTTTCGGACTGATTCAAGGGAATGAGCAGTTCTTC	CASSFGLIQGNEQFF	many	TRBV6-6	.	TRBJ2-1
TGTGCCAGCAGCTTAGGGGGCAGGGGGATCCCCTACGAGCAGTACTTC	CASSLGGRGIPYEQYF	.	TRBV9	TRBD1	TRBJ2-7
TGTGCCATCAGTGCATTAAGACCGGGGACTTACAATGAGCAGTTCTTC	CAISALRPGTYNEQFF	many	TRBV10-3	.	TRBJ2-1
TGCGCCAGCAGCCAAGAAAGTTGGCGCAATGAAAAACTGTTTTTT	CASSQESWRNEKLFF	many	TRBV4-1	.	TRBJ1-4
TGCAGTGCTAAGACGGGCAATCAGCCCCAGCATTTT	CSAKTGNQPQHF	.	TRBV20-1	.	TRBJ1-5
TGTGCCATCCGGGACAGCAATGAGCAGTTCTTC	CAIRDSNEQFF	few	TRBV10-3	TRBD1	TRBJ2-1
TGCAGTGCTAGAGATCGCCGGGCCTACAATGAGCAGTTCTTC	CSARDRRAYNEQFF	.	TRBV20-1	.	TRBJ2-1
TGTGCCACCAGCAGAGATCTTACAGGGGCAGGTTCCTACGAGCAGTACTTC	CATSRDLTGAGSYEQYF	.	TRBV15	TRBD1	TRBJ2-7
TGTGCCAGCAGCTTGGCGAGCGGGTCCACCGGGGAGCTGTTTTTT	CASSLASGSTGELFF	.	TRBV5-4	.	TRBJ2-2
TGTGCCAGCAGCCTTTCAGGGTCTTCTGAAGCTTTCTTT	CASSLSGSSEAFF	.	TRBV7-3	.	TRBJ1-1
TGTGCCAGCAGCTCACCGGGGGGAGGAAATGAAAAACTGTTTTTT	CASSSPGGGNEKLFF	many	TRBV7-9	.	TRBJ1-4
TGTGCCAGCAGCTCCCCGTCCTGGGACAGGAGGAACACTGAAGCTTTCTTT	CASSSPSWDRRNTEAFF	.	TRBV7-9	TRBD1	TRBJ1-1
TGTGCCAGCAGGCCGACAGGGGCCTCTCTTGAAAAACTGTTTTTT	CASRPTGASLEKLFF	.	TRBV6-6	TRBD1	TRBJ1-4
TGTGCCAGCACCCCTGGGGGTGCTGGAAACACCATATATTTT	CASTPGGAGNTIYF	.	TRBV9	.	TRBJ1-3
TGCGCCAGCAGCTACTCCGGGACAGACTATGGCTACACCTTC	CASSYSGTDYGYTF	many	TRBV5-1	TRBD1	TRBJ1-2
TGTGCCAGCAGCTTGGTCAGGCCAGAGACCCAGTACTTC	CASSLVRPETQYF	.	TRBV5-4	.	TRBJ2-5
TGCGCCAGCAGTAAAGGACAGGGGACTAATGAAAAACTGTTTTTT	CASSKGQGTNEKLFF	many	TRBV5-1	TRBD1	TRBJ1-4
TGTGCCAGCAGCCTGAACAGGGGGCAAGGCGAGCAGTACTTC	CASSLNRGQGEQYF	few	TRBV7-2	TRBD1	TRBJ2-7
TGCAGCGTTGGGAGAGGGACTAGCGGGTATCCTGAGCAGTTCTTC	CSVGRGTSGYPEQFF	many	TRBV29-1	TRBD2	TRBJ2-1
TGCAGTGCGACGGGACAGCGGGGATCGAGCACTGAAGCTTTCTTT	CSATGQRGSSTEAFF	.	TRBV20-1	TRBD1	TRBJ1-1
TGTGCCAGCAGCCCCCGGTCGGCGCCTTTTGCAGATACGCAGTATTTT	CASSPRSAPFADTQYF	.	TRBV6-6	.	TRBJ2-3
TGTGCCACCAGTGATTGGAAGAGCCCCTACTACAATGAGCAGTTCTTC	CATSDWKSPYYNEQFF	few	TRBV24-1	.	TRBJ2-1
TGTGCCAGCAGGCTTACCGGGACAGTGGGGGACAATGAGCAGTTCTTC	CASRLTGTVGDNEQFF	many	TRBV6-5	TRBD1	TRBJ2-1